This TCR beta chain was identified during a study of graft-versus-host responses after intestinal transplantation. Across the study: Each transplant was multivisceral, liver-intestinal, or isolated intestinal. Points from the study as a whole: After transplant, early declines in HvG clones were associated with peak levels of circulating GvH clones. GvH clones surfaced in recipient marrow, some emerging earlier in ileum or blood.

CDR1 is MNHEY, CDR2 SVGAGI, per germline. The CDR3 sequence is 15 residues long. The ends lost 7 bases at V and 5 bases at J; junction bases unmatched: 9. Sequencing used immunoSEQ multiplex PCR; TCRdb keeps in-frame clones, though not all of them. The table includes under 30,000 clones, 70% to 90% detected once. In the case of this clone: Its antigen is currently unknown.

This clonotype was obtained from a human patient who received an intestinal transplant, so some T cells may come from the graft donor. The chain couples TRBV6-5 to TRBJ1-2, with 11 bases that match TRBD1. This sample comprised PBMCs, obtained 450 to 490 days after intestinal transplant. The CDR3 loop is CASKNTGQGAYGYTF. CDR3 nucleotide sequence: TGTGCCAGCAAAAATACAGGACAGGGGGCTTATGGCTACACCTTC.